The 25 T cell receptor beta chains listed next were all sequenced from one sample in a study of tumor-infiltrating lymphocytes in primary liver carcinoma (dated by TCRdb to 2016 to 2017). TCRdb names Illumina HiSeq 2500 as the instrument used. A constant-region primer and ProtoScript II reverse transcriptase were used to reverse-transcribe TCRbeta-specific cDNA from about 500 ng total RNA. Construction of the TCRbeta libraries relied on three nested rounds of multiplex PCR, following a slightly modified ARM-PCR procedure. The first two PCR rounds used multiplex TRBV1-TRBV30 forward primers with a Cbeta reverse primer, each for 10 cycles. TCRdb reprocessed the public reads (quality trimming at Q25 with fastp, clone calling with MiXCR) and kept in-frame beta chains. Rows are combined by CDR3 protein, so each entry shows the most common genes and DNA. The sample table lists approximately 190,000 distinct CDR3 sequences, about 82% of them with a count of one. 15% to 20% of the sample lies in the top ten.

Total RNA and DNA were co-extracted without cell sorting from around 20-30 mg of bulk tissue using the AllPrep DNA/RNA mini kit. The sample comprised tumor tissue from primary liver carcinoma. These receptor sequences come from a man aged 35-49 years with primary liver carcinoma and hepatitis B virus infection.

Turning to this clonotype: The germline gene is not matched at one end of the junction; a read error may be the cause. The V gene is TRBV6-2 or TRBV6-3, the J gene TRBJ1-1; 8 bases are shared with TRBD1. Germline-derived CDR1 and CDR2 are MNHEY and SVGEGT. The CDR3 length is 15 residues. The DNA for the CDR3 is TGTGTCAGCAGTTATGGACAGGGAAAGAACATTGAAGCTTTCTTT. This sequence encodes CVSSYGQGKNIEAFF.

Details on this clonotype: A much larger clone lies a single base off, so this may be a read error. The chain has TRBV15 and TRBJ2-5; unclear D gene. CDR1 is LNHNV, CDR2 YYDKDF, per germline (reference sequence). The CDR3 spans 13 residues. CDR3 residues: CATSNSLQETKYF. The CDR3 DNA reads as TGTGCCACCAGCAACAGCCTCCAAGAGACCAAGTACTTC.

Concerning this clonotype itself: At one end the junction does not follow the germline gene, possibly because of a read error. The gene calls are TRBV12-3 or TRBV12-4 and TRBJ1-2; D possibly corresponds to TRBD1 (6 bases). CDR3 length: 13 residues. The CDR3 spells CVSSLGGIYGYSF. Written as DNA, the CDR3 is TGTGTCAGCAGTTTAGGGGGGATATATGGCTACAGCTTC.

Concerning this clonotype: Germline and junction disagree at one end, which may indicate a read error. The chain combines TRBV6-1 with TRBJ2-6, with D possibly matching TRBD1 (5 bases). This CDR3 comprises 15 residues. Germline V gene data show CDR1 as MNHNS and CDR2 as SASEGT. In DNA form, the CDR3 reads TGTGCCAGCACTGAAGGGGTGGATGGTGCCAACGTCCTGACTTTC. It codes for CASTEGVDGANVLTF.

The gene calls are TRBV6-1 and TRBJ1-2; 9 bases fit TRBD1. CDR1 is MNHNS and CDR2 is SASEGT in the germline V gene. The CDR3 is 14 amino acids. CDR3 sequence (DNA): TGTGTCAATACTTCCGGGACAGGGTTCTATGGCTACACCTTC. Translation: CVNTSGTGFYGYTF.

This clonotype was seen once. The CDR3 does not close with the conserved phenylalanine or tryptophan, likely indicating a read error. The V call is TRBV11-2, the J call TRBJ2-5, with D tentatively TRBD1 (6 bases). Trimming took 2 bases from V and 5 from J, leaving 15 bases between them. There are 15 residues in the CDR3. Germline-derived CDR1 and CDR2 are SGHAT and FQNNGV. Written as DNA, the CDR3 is TGTGCCAGCAGCTTACCCCCCCATGACAGGGAGACCCAGTACATC. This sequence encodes CASSLPPHDRETQYI.

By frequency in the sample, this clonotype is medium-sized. The chain's CDR3 is CASSLGASYEQYF. The DNA of the CDR3 is TGTGCCAGCAGCTTAGGGGCATCTTACGAGCAGTACTTC. V usage is TRBV11-3 and J usage is TRBJ2-7; D not resolved. The CDR3 contains 13 residues. Germline CDR1 SGHNT, CDR2 YENEEA. The V end was cut by 1 base, the J end by 4 bases, with 8 bases between.

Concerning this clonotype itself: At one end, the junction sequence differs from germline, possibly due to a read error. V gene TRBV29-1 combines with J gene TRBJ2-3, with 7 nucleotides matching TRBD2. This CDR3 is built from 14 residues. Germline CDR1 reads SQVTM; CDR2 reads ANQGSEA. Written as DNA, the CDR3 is TGCAGCGCCGGGGCGGGAGCCGGCATAGATACGCATTATTTT. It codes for CSAGAGAGIDTHYF.

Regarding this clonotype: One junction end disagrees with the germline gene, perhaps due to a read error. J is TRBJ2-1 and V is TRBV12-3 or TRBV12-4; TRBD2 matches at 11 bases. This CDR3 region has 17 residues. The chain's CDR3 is CTSTQNTPGLAANEQFF. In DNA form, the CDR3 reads TGTACCAGCACCCAAAACACCCCGGGACTAGCGGCCAATGAGCAGTTCTTC.

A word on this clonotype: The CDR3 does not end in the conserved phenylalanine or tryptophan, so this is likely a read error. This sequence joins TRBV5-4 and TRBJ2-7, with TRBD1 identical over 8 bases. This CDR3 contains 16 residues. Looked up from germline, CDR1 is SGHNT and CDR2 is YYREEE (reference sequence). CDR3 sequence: CASTLAPGQGIDEQYI. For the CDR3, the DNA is TGTGCCAGCACCTTGGCCCCAGGACAGGGCATAGACGAGCAGTACATC.

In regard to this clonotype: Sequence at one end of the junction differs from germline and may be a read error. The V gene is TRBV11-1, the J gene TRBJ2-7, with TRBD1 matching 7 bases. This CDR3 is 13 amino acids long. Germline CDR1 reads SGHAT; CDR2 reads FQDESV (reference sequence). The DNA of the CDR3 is TGTACCAGCAGGGGGAAACGATCCTACGACCAGTACTTC. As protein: CTSRGKRSYDQYF.

The CDR3 nucleotides read TGTGCCAGCAGTTCTTTAGCGGGAGGGGGCGGGCATTACTTC. Amino acid sequence: CASSSLAGGGGHYF. The rearrangement uses TRBV6-5 and TRBJ2-7; TRBD2 matches 11 bases. Germline CDR1 and CDR2: MNHEY and SVGAGI. The junction had 12 bases not matched to a gene; V was cut back by 4 bases and J by 13 bases. The CDR3 totals 14 residues.

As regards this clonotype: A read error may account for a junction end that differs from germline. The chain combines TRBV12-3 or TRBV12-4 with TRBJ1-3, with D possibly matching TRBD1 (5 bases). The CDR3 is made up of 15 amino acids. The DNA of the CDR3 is TGTGCCAGCATTTTTGGGGCAGCAACAGGAAACACCATATATTTC. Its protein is CASIFGAATGNTIYF.

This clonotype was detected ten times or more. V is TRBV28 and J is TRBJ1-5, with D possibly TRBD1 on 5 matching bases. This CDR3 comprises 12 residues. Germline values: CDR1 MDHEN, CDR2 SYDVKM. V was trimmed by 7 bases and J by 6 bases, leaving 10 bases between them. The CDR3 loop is CASTLRGQPQHF. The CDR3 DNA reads TGTGCCAGCACCTTAAGGGGTCAGCCCCAGCATTTT.

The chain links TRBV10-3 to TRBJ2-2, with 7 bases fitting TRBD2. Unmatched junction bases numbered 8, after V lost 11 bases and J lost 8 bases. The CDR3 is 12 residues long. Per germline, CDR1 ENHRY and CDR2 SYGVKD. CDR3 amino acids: CAAGVAEGELFF. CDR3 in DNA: TGTGCCGCGGGAGTAGCAGAGGGGGAGCTGTTTTTT.

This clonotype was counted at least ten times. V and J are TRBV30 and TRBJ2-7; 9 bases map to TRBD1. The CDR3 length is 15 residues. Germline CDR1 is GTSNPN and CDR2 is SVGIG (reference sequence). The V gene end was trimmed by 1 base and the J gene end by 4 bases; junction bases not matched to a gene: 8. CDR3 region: CAWSAPRDRVYEQYF. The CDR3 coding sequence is TGTGCCTGGAGTGCGCCTCGGGACAGGGTGTACGAGCAGTACTTC.

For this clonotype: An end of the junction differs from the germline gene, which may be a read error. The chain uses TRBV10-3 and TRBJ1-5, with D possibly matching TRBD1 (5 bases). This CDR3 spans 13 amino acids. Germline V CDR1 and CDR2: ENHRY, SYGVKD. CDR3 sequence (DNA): TGTGCCACGTCGGGACCAGCCAATCAGTCCCAGCATTTT. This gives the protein CATSGPANQSQHF.

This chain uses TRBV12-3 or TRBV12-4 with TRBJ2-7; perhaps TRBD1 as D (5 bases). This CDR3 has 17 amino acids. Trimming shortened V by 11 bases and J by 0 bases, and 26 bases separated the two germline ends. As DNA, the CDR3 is TGTGCCTGCAATTTAGGGGCCTTCGGCGGAAACTCCTACGAGCAGTACTTC. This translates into CACNLGAFGGNSYEQYF.

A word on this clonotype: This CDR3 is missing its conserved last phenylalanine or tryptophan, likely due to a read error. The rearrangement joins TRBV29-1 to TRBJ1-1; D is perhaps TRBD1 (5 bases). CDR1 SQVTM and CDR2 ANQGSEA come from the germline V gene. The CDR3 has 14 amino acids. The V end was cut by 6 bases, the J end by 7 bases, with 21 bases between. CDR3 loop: CSVHQAQGGSEAFL. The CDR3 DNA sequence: TGCAGCGTCCATCAAGCTCAGGGAGGTAGTGAAGCTTTCCTT.

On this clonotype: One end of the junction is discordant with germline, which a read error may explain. CDR3 DNA sequence: TGTGCCAGCAGTGAGACTAGCGTCTACACCGGGGAGTTGTTTTTT. As protein: CASSETSVYTGELFF. The rearrangement links TRBV5-5 to TRBJ2-2; 8 bases map to TRBD2. There are 15 residues in the CDR3. Per the germline V gene, CDR1 is SGHKS and CDR2 is YYEKEE (reference sequence).

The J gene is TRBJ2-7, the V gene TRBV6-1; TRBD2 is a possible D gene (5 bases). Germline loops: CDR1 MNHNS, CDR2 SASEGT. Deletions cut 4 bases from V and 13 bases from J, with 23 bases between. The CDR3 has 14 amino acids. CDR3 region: CASSGEGGGETHYF. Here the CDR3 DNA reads TGTGCCAGCAGTGGTGAAGGCGGTGGGGAGACCCACTACTTC.

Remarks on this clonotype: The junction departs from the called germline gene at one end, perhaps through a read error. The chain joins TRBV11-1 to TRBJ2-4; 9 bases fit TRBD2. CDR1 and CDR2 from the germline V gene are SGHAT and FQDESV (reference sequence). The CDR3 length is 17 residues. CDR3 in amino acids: CDSSFPGTSRTKNIQYF. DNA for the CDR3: TGTGACAGCAGTTTTCCCGGGACTAGCAGGACCAAAAACATTCAATACTTC. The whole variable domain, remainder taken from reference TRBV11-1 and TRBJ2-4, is EAEVAQSPRYKITEKSQAVAFWCDPISGHATLYWYRQILGQGPELLVQFQDESVVDDSQLPKDRFSAERLKGVDSTLKIQPAELGDSAMYLCDSSFPGTSRTKNIQYFGAGTRLSVL.

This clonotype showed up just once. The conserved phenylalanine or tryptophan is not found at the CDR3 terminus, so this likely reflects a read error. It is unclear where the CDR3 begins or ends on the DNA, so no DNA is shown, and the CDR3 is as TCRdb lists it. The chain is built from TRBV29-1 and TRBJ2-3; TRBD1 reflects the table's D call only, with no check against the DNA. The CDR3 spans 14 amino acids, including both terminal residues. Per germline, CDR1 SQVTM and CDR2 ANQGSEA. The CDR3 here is CSVSGTGASYTQYC.

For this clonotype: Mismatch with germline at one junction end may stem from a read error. The chain's CDR3 is CPSSTRQGRTEAFF. The CDR3 DNA reads TGTCCCAGCAGCACACGACAGGGGCGGACTGAAGCTTTCTTT. V usage is TRBV5-6 and J usage is TRBJ1-1, with TRBD1 matching over 8 bases. Germline assignment: CDR1 SGHDT and CDR2 YYEEEE. The CDR3 has 14 amino acids.

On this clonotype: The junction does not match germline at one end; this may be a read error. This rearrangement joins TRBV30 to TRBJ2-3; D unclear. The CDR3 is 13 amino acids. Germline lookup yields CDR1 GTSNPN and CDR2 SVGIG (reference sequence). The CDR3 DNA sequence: TGTGCCTGGAGTACAGAGTATCCAGATACGCAGAATTTT. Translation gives CAWSTEYPDTQNF.